These 8 T cell receptor beta chains share one sample of origin, sequenced in a study of blood T cell repertoires in COVID-19. TCRdb keeps only in-frame clones here, not all; method: immunoSEQ multiplex PCR. Of about 330,000 clones listed, approximately 88% are singletons. Sequenced sample: peripheral blood. The receptors stem from a woman aged 50 to 60 with active or convalescent COVID-19.

This clone was counted once. The CDR3 DNA follows: TGTGCCAGCAGCCCGCCCTCGGGACACCTCTCTGGGGCCAACGTCCTGACTTTC. Its translation: CASSPPSGHLSGANVLTF. The chain couples TRBV11-2 to TRBJ2-6, with TRBD1 as a possible D gene (6 bases). Germline V gene lookup returns CDR1 SGHAT and CDR2 FQNNGV. The CDR3 runs 18 residues. V was cut by 5 bases and J by 0 bases, with 17 bases left in between.

This rearrangement joins TRBV6-6 to TRBJ1-3, with TRBD1 matching over 7 bases. V was clipped by 6 bases and J by 0 bases; unmatched bases: 11. This CDR3 spans 17 amino acids. CDR1 is MNHNY and CDR2 is SVGAGI in the germline V gene (reference sequence). The CDR3 DNA reads as TGTGCCAGCAGGCGAGGAGGGGGCCTCAGCTCTGGAAACACCATATATTTT. Protein sequence: CASRRGGGLSSGNTIYF.

V is TRBV4-1 and J is TRBJ2-2; 9 bases align to TRBD2. The CDR3 runs to 17 residues. Germline V lookup: CDR1 MGHRA, CDR2 YSYEKL. V lost 2 bases and J lost 5; bases outside the gene matches: 9. The CDR3 region is CASSQQTSGPGTGELFF. The CDR3 DNA follows: TGCGCCAGCAGCCAACAGACTAGCGGCCCGGGGACCGGGGAGCTGTTTTTT.

The chain has TRBV3-1 (or the pseudogene TRBV3-2) and TRBJ1-6; 7 nucleotides match TRBD1. The CDR3 covers 16 residues. Looked up from germline, CDR1 is LGHDT and CDR2 is YNNKEL (reference sequence). J was trimmed by 7 bases and V by 6 bases; bases with no gene match: 12. The CDR3 protein is CASSSTPGQLNSPLHF. In nucleotides, the CDR3 is TGTGCCAGCAGTTCGACGCCGGGACAGTTAAATTCACCCCTCCACTTT.

The genes are TRBV18 and TRBJ1-1; TRBD1 matches at 7 bases. Germline assignment: CDR1 KGHSH and CDR2 LQKENI. The CDR3 sequence is 14 residues long. Trimming cost V 3 bases and J 0 bases; bases outside gene matches: 1. The CDR3 nucleotides read TGTGCCAGCTCACCCCAGGGGGTGAACACTGAAGCTTTCTTT. Its translation: CASSPQGVNTEAFF.

This clone was found a few times. This rearrangement joins TRBV5-1 to TRBJ2-2; no reliable D call. The V end was cut by 2 bases, the J end by 1 base, with 6 bases between. CDR1 is SGHRS and CDR2 is YFSETQ in the germline V gene. This CDR3 contains 14 residues. For the CDR3, the DNA is TGCGCCAGCAGCTTTCAACTGAACACCGGGGAGCTGTTTTTT. It specifies CASSFQLNTGELFF.

This clone was detected only a few times. The rearrangement links TRBV28 to TRBJ2-7; the match to TRBD2 covers 7 bases. The V and J ends lost 6 bases and 7 bases, in that order; junction bases with no gene match: 15. The CDR3 sequence is 15 residues long. Germline CDR1 and CDR2: MDHEN and SYDVKM. The CDR3 region is CASSPRWGGSVEQYF. The CDR3 bases are TGTGCCAGCAGCCCACGCTGGGGGGGGTCGGTAGAGCAGTACTTC.

The chain links TRBV7-2 to TRBJ1-1; 9 bases fit TRBD1. This CDR3 has 14 amino acids. With V trimmed by 5 bases and J by 6 bases, 7 bases remained unmatched. Germline CDR1 and CDR2: SGHTA and FQGNSA. For the CDR3, the DNA is TGTGCCAGCAGCCCCGGGACAGGGAGGGCTGAAGCTTTCTTT. It yields the protein CASSPGTGRAEAFF. The whole variable domain, remainder taken from reference TRBV7-2 and TRBJ1-1, is GAGVSQSPSNKVTEKGKDVELRCDPISGHTALYWYRQSLGQGLEFLIYFQGNSAPDKSGLPSDRFSAERTGGSVSTLTIQRTQQEDSAVYLCASSPGTGRAEAFFGQGTRLTVV.